The 30 T cell receptor beta chains presented below share a single source sample, sequenced in a study of PD-1 blockade in classical Hodgkin lymphoma. With no exception, relapse followed autologous stem cell transplantation in all patients, and brentuximab vedotin exposure varied. Repertoires were generated with immunoSEQ multiplex PCR, while TCRdb's copy carries only in-frame clones and drops some. The sample shows about 40,000 clones, 76% of them seen only once. Sample: peripheral blood mononuclear cells (PBMCs), taken at baseline. The receptors originated from a human donor with classical Hodgkin lymphoma.

CDR3 loop: CASSRSYEQYF. The CDR3 nucleotides are TGTGCCAGCAGCCGCTCCTACGAGCAGTACTTC. The rearrangement uses TRBV11-2 and TRBJ2-7; no reliable D call. Germline CDR1 is SGHAT and CDR2 is FQNNGV. There are 11 residues in the CDR3. Trimming took off 5 bases at V and 0 bases at J, with 2 bases between the two ends.

The rearrangement links TRBV7-9 to TRBJ2-7; 7 positions agree with TRBD2. The CDR3 covers 16 residues. Germline CDR1 reads SEHNR; CDR2 reads FQNEAQ (reference sequence). V lost 4 bases to trimming and J lost 3 bases; unmatched junction nucleotides: 12. The CDR3 region is CASSSLSGTIDYEQYF. The CDR3 region has the DNA TGTGCCAGCAGCTCACTATCCGGGACTATAGACTACGAGCAGTACTTC.

This clone has just one count. V and J are TRBV12-5 and TRBJ2-1; 9 bases fit TRBD2. This CDR3 region has 12 residues. The V gene's germline CDR1 is LGHNT and CDR2 FRNRAP. The CDR3 spells CPRLAEYNEQFF. CDR3 DNA sequence: TGTCCGAGACTAGCGGAATACAATGAGCAGTTCTTC.

This clone is a singleton in its sample. The rearrangement uses TRBV5-6 and TRBJ2-5; TRBD1 is a possible D gene (5 bases). Trimming stripped 3 bases from V and 4 bases from J, with 7 bases between. The CDR3 covers 12 residues. The germline V gene encodes CDR1 SGHDT and CDR2 YYEEEE. CDR3 region: CASSWGPETQYF. The CDR3 DNA follows: TGTGCCAGCAGCTGGGGCCCAGAGACCCAGTACTTC.

In this sample, this clone turned up a few times. V usage is TRBV10-3 and J usage is TRBJ1-3; a possible D gene is TRBD1 (6 bases). The ends were cut back, 2 bases at V and 4 bases at J, with 9 bases in the middle. The CDR3 is 14 residues long. Per the germline V gene, CDR1 is ENHRY and CDR2 is SYGVKD. The CDR3 DNA follows: TGTGCCATCAGTGAGGGGGGGCCGGGAAACACCATATATTTT. Translated: CAISEGGPGNTIYF.

The CDR3 nucleotides read TGTGCCAGCAGCTTAGCAAACAAGAGGAACACTGAAGCTTTCTTT. Translation: CASSLANKRNTEAFF. The J gene is TRBJ1-1, the V gene TRBV7-9; D is unclear. The CDR3 runs to 15 residues. Deletions cut 0 bases from V and 1 base from J, with 9 bases between. The germline V gene has CDR1 SEHNR and CDR2 FQNEAQ (reference sequence). Full variable domain (missing parts from reference TRBV7-9 and TRBJ1-1): DTGVSQNPRHKITKRGQNVTFRCDPISEHNRLYWYRQTLGQGPEFLTYFQNEAQLEKSRLLSDRFSAERPKGSFSTLEIQRTEQGDSAMYLCASSLANKRNTEAFFGQGTRLTVV.

This clone was recorded a few times. J is TRBJ1-3 and V is TRBV11-2; D possibly corresponds to TRBD1 (6 bases). CDR1 and CDR2 from the germline V gene are SGHAT and FQNNGV. The germline V and J ends were trimmed by 5 bases and 8 bases, with 13 bases remaining between them. CDR3 length equals 13 residues. The CDR3 spells CASSLSRGDTIYF. The CDR3 bases are TGTGCCAGCAGCCTCAGCAGGGGTGACACCATATATTTT.

This chain uses TRBV5-1 with TRBJ1-1, with D unresolved. The germline V and J ends were trimmed by 0 bases and 0 bases, with 12 bases remaining between them. Germline lookup yields CDR1 SGHRS and CDR2 YFSETQ. The CDR3 totals 16 residues. The CDR3: CASSLVPVGMNTEAFF. The CDR3 DNA follows: TGCGCCAGCAGCTTGGTCCCGGTCGGCATGAACACTGAAGCTTTCTTT.

This chain links TRBV7-2 with TRBJ1-1; D may be TRBD1 (5 bases). CDR1 is SGHTA, CDR2 FQGNSA, per germline. The CDR3 contains 15 residues. Trimming removed 2 bases from V and 0 bases from J, with 10 bases in between. The CDR3 region has the DNA TGTGCCAGCAGCTTATCCCAGGGCGTGAACACTGAAGCTTTCTTT. It encodes CASSLSQGVNTEAFF.

This clone has a handful of counts. In the same sample, other DNA sequences code for this CDR3. The rearrangement uses TRBV5-4 and TRBJ2-3; 9 positions agree with TRBD2. This CDR3 is built from 15 residues. J was trimmed by 4 bases and V by 2 bases; bases with no gene match: 5. Germline V gives CDR1 SGHNT, CDR2 YYREEE (reference sequence). CDR3 in amino acids: CASSFTAGGSDTQYF. CDR3 DNA: TGTGCCAGCAGCTTCACAGCGGGAGGATCAGATACGCAGTATTTT.

The V and J genes are TRBV5-4 and TRBJ2-4; D is possibly TRBD1 or TRBD2 (6 bases each). The CDR3 sequence is 14 residues long. Trimming took off 4 bases at V and 8 bases at J, with 16 bases between the two ends. The germline V gene has CDR1 SGHNT and CDR2 YYREEE (reference sequence). CDR3 sequence: CASSGGAEGDIQYF. Written as DNA, the CDR3 is TGTGCCAGCAGCGGAGGGGCCGAGGGGGACATTCAGTACTTC.

The CDR3 sequence: CASRPTGGITEAFF. CDR3 nucleotides: TGTGCCAGCAGACCTACAGGGGGAATCACTGAAGCTTTCTTT. This chain connects TRBV6-5 to TRBJ1-1; 8 nucleotides line up with TRBD1. The trim removed 6 bases at V and 4 bases at J, leaving 7 bases unmatched. Germline V gene lookup returns CDR1 MNHEY and CDR2 SVGAGI. The CDR3 is 14 residues long.

The chain uses TRBV19 and TRBJ1-5, with 12 bases aligning to TRBD1. V was clipped by 0 bases and J by 0 bases; unmatched bases: 9. The CDR3 is 20 amino acids. Germline-derived CDR1 and CDR2 are LNHDA and SQIVND (reference sequence). CDR3 region: CASSIDRGQGALYSNQPQHF. CDR3 in DNA: TGTGCCAGTAGTATAGATCGGGGACAGGGGGCCCTATATAGCAATCAGCCCCAGCATTTT.

This rearrangement joins TRBV30 to TRBJ1-1; 10 bases are a match to TRBD1. Germline V gene data show CDR1 as GTSNPN and CDR2 as SVGIG (reference sequence). The J segment lost 6 bases and the V segment lost 8 bases, leaving 6 bases of the junction unmatched. CDR3 length equals 12 residues. This CDR3 is CAGLTGGPEAFF. As DNA, the CDR3 is TGTGCCGGGCTGACAGGGGGCCCTGAAGCTTTCTTT.

The chain joins TRBV6-6 to TRBJ2-2, with D perhaps matching TRBD1 (5 bases). Trimming cost V 2 bases and J 6 bases, with 13 bases left between them. The CDR3 consists of 15 residues. Germline lookup yields CDR1 MNHNY and CDR2 SVGAGI (reference sequence). CDR3 coding DNA: TGTGCCAGCAGTTACATGGCAGGGTGGGCCGGGGAGCTGTTTTTT. Translated: CASSYMAGWAGELFF.

J is TRBJ2-4 and V is TRBV4-1, with 8 bases matching TRBD2. Looked up from germline, CDR1 is MGHRA and CDR2 is YSYEKL. The CDR3 sequence is 14 residues long. The V segment lost 1 base and the J segment 7 bases; nucleotides outside the gene matches: 3. The CDR3 nucleotides are TGCGCCAGCAGCCAAGTGGGACTAGATAACATTCAGTACTTC. Amino acids: CASSQVGLDNIQYF.

The sample holds a few counts of this clone. The chain employs TRBV2 and TRBJ1-2; D not resolved. V lost 6 bases, J lost 4 bases, and 9 bases lay in between. Germline V lookup: CDR1 SNHLY, CDR2 FYNNEI. This CDR3 region has 12 residues. The DNA for the CDR3 is TGTGCCAGCAGGAGGGAGACCTATGGCTACACCTTC. It translates to CASRRETYGYTF. The whole variable domain, filled in from reference TRBV2 and TRBJ1-2, reads EPEVTQTPSHQVTQMGQEVILRCVPISNHLYFYWYRQILGQKVEFLVSFYNNEISEKSEIFDDQFSVERPDGSNFTLKIRSTKLEDSAMYFCASRRETYGYTFGSGTRLTVV.

This chain connects TRBV2 to TRBJ2-1, with D possibly being TRBD1 or TRBD2 (5 bases each). The length of the CDR3 is 14 residues. V lost 6 bases, J lost 8 bases, and 17 bases lay in between. CDR1 and CDR2 (germline): SNHLY, FYNNEI. This CDR3 reads CASREQGTGDEQFF. DNA of the CDR3: TGTGCCAGCAGGGAGCAGGGCACCGGGGATGAGCAGTTCTTC.

This clone was counted a single time. The V call is TRBV7-2, the J call TRBJ1-1; D gene unclear. V lost 3 bases and J lost 0, with 5 bases in between. CDR3 size: 13 residues. Germline V gene lookup returns CDR1 SGHTA and CDR2 FQGNSA. CDR3 DNA sequence: TGTGCCAGCAGCTTCCAGGTGAACACTGAAGCTTTCTTT. It specifies CASSFQVNTEAFF.

The chain recombines TRBV9 with TRBJ2-7, with 9 bases matching TRBD1. The CDR3 sequence is 16 residues long. With 0 bases clipped from V and 3 bases from J, the junction kept 7 bases outside the gene matches. The germline V gene has CDR1 SGDLS and CDR2 YYNGEE. The CDR3 loop reads CASSVEPETGGYEQYF. The DNA for the CDR3 is TGTGCCAGCAGCGTAGAGCCCGAGACAGGGGGCTACGAGCAGTACTTC.

CDR3 protein: CASSFLYEQYF. CDR3 DNA sequence: TGTGCCAGCAGTTTCCTCTACGAGCAGTACTTC. This chain connects TRBV6-6 to TRBJ2-7, with D unclear. Deletions cut 4 bases from V and 3 bases from J, with 4 bases between. Germline CDR1 is MNHNY and CDR2 is SVGAGI (reference sequence). The CDR3 runs to 11 residues.

This chain connects TRBV4-3 to TRBJ1-2; D remains unclear. V gave up 1 base and J gave up 4 bases, with 10 bases separating them. Germline CDR1 reads LGHNA; CDR2 reads YSLEER. This CDR3 has 14 amino acids. The CDR3 sequence: CASSQAAESYGYTF. The CDR3 DNA reads TGCGCCAGCAGCCAAGCAGCGGAAAGCTATGGCTACACCTTC.

The chain joins TRBV5-1 to TRBJ2-5; possibly TRBD2 for D (5 bases). The CDR3 spans 14 residues. Germline V CDR1 and CDR2: SGHRS, YFSETQ. Trimming shortened V by 0 bases and J by 9 bases, and 15 bases separated the two germline ends. The DNA for the CDR3 is TGCGCCAGCAGCTTGGAGGTAGCGTCGGAGCCCCAGTACTTC. Translation gives CASSLEVASEPQYF.

The rearrangement links TRBV5-1 to TRBJ2-2; the D gene is possibly TRBD1 (6 bases). The CDR3 spans 16 residues. CDR1 is SGHRS and CDR2 is YFSETQ in the germline V gene. Trimming cost V 2 bases and J 3 bases, with 14 bases left between them. The chain's CDR3 is CASSFSAGAYTGELFF. The CDR3 coding sequence is TGCGCCAGCAGCTTTAGCGCAGGGGCGTACACCGGGGAGCTGTTTTTT.

The rearrangement links TRBV5-6 to TRBJ2-1; D is unresolved. Germline CDR1 and CDR2: SGHDT and YYEEEE. V shed 2 bases and J shed 8 bases, with 17 bases lying between them. This CDR3 region has 15 residues. The CDR3 here is CASSFGPGPLDEQFF. CDR3 nucleotides: TGTGCCAGCAGCTTCGGACCCGGGCCTCTGGATGAGCAGTTCTTC.

This clone was recorded a few times. The chain joins TRBV15 to TRBJ2-3, with a tentative D call TRBD2 (5 bases). This CDR3 spans 15 amino acids. Trimming removed 3 bases from V and 0 bases from J, with 10 bases in between. CDR1 and CDR2 (germline): LNHNV, YYDKDF (reference sequence). CDR3 in amino acids: CATSRGRRSTDTQYF. CDR3 DNA: TGTGCCACCAGCAGGGGGAGACGAAGCACAGATACGCAGTATTTT. Combining the CDR3 with reference TRBV15 and TRBJ2-3 gives the whole variable domain DAMVIQNPRYQVTQFGKPVTLSCSQTLNHNVMYWYQQKSSQAPKLLFHYYDKDFNNEADTPDNFQSRRPNTSFCFLDIRSPGLGDTAMYLCATSRGRRSTDTQYFGPGTRLTVL.

The sample holds many counts of this clone. The same CDR3 also results from other DNA sequences found in this sample. The genes are TRBV5-1 and TRBJ2-5, with TRBD1 matching over 10 bases. The ends lost 4 bases at V and 5 bases at J; junction bases unmatched: 8. The CDR3 extends over 15 amino acids. Germline values: CDR1 SGHRS, CDR2 YFSETQ. DNA for the CDR3: TGCGCCAGCAGCCCCGGGACAGGGGCTTCCGAGACCCAGTACTTC. Translating gives CASSPGTGASETQYF.

V usage is TRBV11-3 and J usage is TRBJ2-3; perhaps TRBD2 as D (6 bases). The length of the CDR3 is 12 residues. V was trimmed by 1 base and J by 11 bases, leaving 10 bases between them. Per the germline V gene, CDR1 is SGHNT and CDR2 is YENEEA. For the CDR3, the DNA is TGTGCCAGCAGCTTAGCGGTGGGAGGGCAGTATTTT. Residues: CASSLAVGGQYF. Looking up the rest from reference TRBV11-3 and TRBJ2-3 gives the full variable domain: EAGVVQSPRYKIIEKKQPVAFWCNPISGHNTLYWYLQNLGQGPELLIRYENEEAVDDSQLPKDRFSAERLKGVDSTLKIQPAELGDSAVYLCASSLAVGGQYFGPGTRLTVL.

V gene TRBV5-1 combines with J gene TRBJ2-2; 12 bases fit TRBD1. Germline V gives CDR1 SGHRS, CDR2 YFSETQ. The CDR3 extends over 13 amino acids. V shed 7 bases, J shed 6 bases, and the junction held 1 base outside the gene matches. CDR3 loop: CASGDRGPGELFF. CDR3 DNA sequence: TGCGCCAGCGGGGACAGGGGGCCCGGGGAGCTGTTTTTT. Complete variable domain (other parts from reference TRBV5-1 and TRBJ2-2): KAGVTQTPRYLIKTRGQQVTLSCSPISGHRSVSWYQQTPGQGLQFLFEYFSETQRNKGNFPGRFSGRQFSNSRSEMNVSTLELGDSALYLCASGDRGPGELFFGEGSRLTVL.

The rearrangement joins TRBV9 to TRBJ2-1, with D possibly called TRBD1 or TRBD2 (6 bases each). The CDR3 runs 15 residues. The V end was cut by 0 bases, the J end by 8 bases, with 15 bases between. Germline V lookup: CDR1 SGDLS, CDR2 YYNGEE. This CDR3 reads CASSVGGASNHEQFF. The CDR3 DNA reads as TGTGCCAGCAGCGTAGGGGGGGCTTCAAACCATGAGCAGTTCTTC.